Each of the 14 T cell receptor beta chains below was sequenced from the same sample in a study of blood T cell repertoires in COVID-19. Sequencing used immunoSEQ multiplex PCR; TCRdb keeps in-frame clones, though not all of them. The table records approximately 200,000 clones, about 86% of them present only once. Sequencing input: PBMCs or T cells enriched from blood (not recorded which). The source of these receptors is a man aged 40-50 years who had recovered from COVID-19.

The rearrangement links TRBV7-6 to TRBJ2-7; the D is unclear. There are 13 residues in the CDR3. With 1 base removed from V and 1 base from J, the gap between germline ends came to 5 bases. Germline lookup yields CDR1 SGHVS and CDR2 FNYEAQ. CDR3 sequence (DNA): TGTGCCAGCAGCTTAGACAGTTCCTACGAGCAGTACTTC. Its translation is CASSLDSSYEQYF.

The gene calls are TRBV5-1 and TRBJ2-5; 7 positions agree with TRBD1. V gave up 2 bases and J gave up 3 bases; unmatched junction bases: 4. Germline loops: CDR1 SGHRS, CDR2 YFSETQ. The CDR3 sequence is 14 residues long. CDR3 nucleotide sequence: TGCGCCAGCAGCTTTTTTGGGACAGAAGAGACCCAGTACTTC. Its protein product is CASSFFGTEETQYF.

The J gene is TRBJ2-7, the V gene TRBV3-1 (or the pseudogene TRBV3-2); TRBD1 agrees at 8 bases. This CDR3 has 15 residues. Trimming removed 3 bases from V and 3 bases from J; junction bases left unmatched: 7. CDR1 and CDR2 (germline): LGHDT, YNNKEL (reference sequence). In nucleotides, the CDR3 is TGTGCCAGCAGCCAGGGGCCAGGGGGCATCTACGAGCAGTACTTC. It encodes CASSQGPGGIYEQYF.

The CDR3 bases are TGTGCCACCAGCGAACAGGCTGGTGTAACTCAGCCCCAGCATTTT. Translating it yields CATSEQAGVTQPQHF. This chain uses TRBV15 with TRBJ1-5, with TRBD1 as a possible D gene (5 bases). V gave up 5 bases and J gave up 6 bases, with 17 bases separating them. This CDR3 region has 15 residues. Germline CDR1 is LNHNV and CDR2 is YYDKDF (reference sequence). The variable domain in full, completed from reference TRBV15 and TRBJ1-5, reads DAMVIQNPRYQVTQFGKPVTLSCSQTLNHNVMYWYQQKSSQAPKLLFHYYDKDFNNEADTPDNFQSRRPNTSFCFLDIRSPGLGDTAMYLCATSEQAGVTQPQHFGDGTRLSIL.

This clone was found once. The J gene is TRBJ1-1, the V gene TRBV18; D is possibly TRBD1 (6 bases). Per germline, CDR1 KGHSH and CDR2 LQKENI. The CDR3 extends over 14 amino acids. Deletions cut 4 bases from V and 8 bases from J, with 17 bases between. The CDR3 is CASSRGGGSPEAFF. In DNA, the CDR3 is TGTGCCAGCTCACGGGGAGGGGGGAGCCCCGAAGCTTTCTTT.

The chain has TRBV19 and TRBJ1-1; a possible D gene is TRBD1 (6 bases). Trimming removed 4 bases at V and 4 bases at J, with 7 bases between. From germline, CDR1 is LNHDA and CDR2 SQIVND (reference sequence). The CDR3 sequence is 12 residues long. CDR3 nucleotides: TGTGCCAGTAGTACAGGGGTCACTGAAGCTTTCTTT. Translation: CASSTGVTEAFF.

The rearrangement links TRBV7-2 to TRBJ2-1, with 9 bases matching TRBD1. The CDR3 sequence is 15 residues long. In germline, CDR1 is SGHTA, CDR2 FQGNSA. V shed 1 base, J shed 3 bases, and the junction held 1 base outside the gene matches. CDR3 protein: CASSLGDRDYNEQFF. The CDR3 coding sequence is TGTGCCAGCAGCTTAGGGGACAGGGACTACAATGAGCAGTTCTTC.

This clone was counted once. The chain is built from TRBV30 and TRBJ1-6; the match to TRBD1 covers 9 bases. CDR3 length: 15 amino acids. Germline lookup yields CDR1 GTSNPN and CDR2 SVGIG (reference sequence). V gave up 5 bases and J gave up 7 bases; unmatched junction bases: 9. The chain's CDR3 is CAWDRGQGNNSPLHF. The CDR3 DNA sequence: TGTGCCTGGGACCGGGGACAGGGTAACAATTCACCCCTCCACTTT.

V gene TRBV11-1 combines with J gene TRBJ1-2; TRBD1 might be the D (5 bases). The CDR3 is 14 residues long. Germline values: CDR1 SGHAT, CDR2 FQDESV (reference sequence). Deletions cut 7 bases from V and 7 bases from J, with 19 bases between. In nucleotides, the CDR3 is TGTGCCAGCACCCCATATCAGATACAGGCTGGCTACACCTTC. It is translated as CASTPYQIQAGYTF.

The rearrangement joins TRBV27 to TRBJ1-4, with D hard to call. CDR3 length: 14 amino acids. With 10 bases removed from V and 4 bases from J, the gap between germline ends came to 16 bases. Germline CDR1 reads MNHEY; CDR2 reads SMNVEV (reference sequence). CDR3 protein: CATRVRSDNEKLFF. The CDR3 bases are TGTGCCACGAGGGTGAGGTCTGATAATGAAAAACTGTTTTTT. The whole variable domain, filled in from reference TRBV27 and TRBJ1-4, reads EAQVTQNPRYLITVTGKKLTVTCSQNMNHEYMSWYRQDPGLGLRQIYYSMNVEVTDKGDVPEGYKVSRKEKRNFPLILESPSPNQTSLYFCATRVRSDNEKLFFGSGTQLSVL.

The rearrangement uses TRBV4-1 and TRBJ1-1, with a weak D call TRBD1 (5 bases). The ends were cut back, 1 base at V and 0 bases at J, with 18 bases in the middle. The CDR3 totals 18 residues. Germline V CDR1 and CDR2: MGHRA, YSYEKL. For the CDR3, the DNA is TGCGCCAGCAGCCAAGGCCCCACTCCGAGACAGATGAACACTGAAGCTTTCTTT. It codes for CASSQGPTPRQMNTEAFF.

The CDR3 protein is CASSVRLMNTGELFF. The CDR3, as DNA: TGTGCCAGCAGCGTAAGACTGATGAACACCGGGGAGCTGTTTTTT. The V call is TRBV9, the J call TRBJ2-2; D is unresolved. This CDR3 is built from 15 residues. The V and J ends lost 1 base and 1 base respectively, with 8 bases between them. From germline, CDR1 is SGDLS and CDR2 YYNGEE.

This clone showed up just a few times. Written as DNA, the CDR3 is TGTGCCAGCAGCTTGCGACTAGCGGGGGCTACCTACGAGCAGTACTTC. Encoded protein: CASSLRLAGATYEQYF. V and J are TRBV5-5 and TRBJ2-7, with 12 bases that match TRBD2. After removal of 1 base from V and 2 bases from J, the junction contained 4 bases not matched to a gene. This CDR3 spans 16 amino acids. CDR1 is SGHKS, CDR2 YYEKEE, per germline (reference sequence).

The chain links TRBV5-1 to TRBJ2-3; 8 bases fit TRBD2. CDR1 and CDR2 (germline): SGHRS, YFSETQ. The CDR3 extends over 15 amino acids. The V gene end was trimmed by 2 bases and the J gene end by 2 bases; junction bases not matched to a gene: 4. The CDR3 loop is CASSFLSGTTDTQYF. CDR3 in DNA: TGCGCCAGCAGCTTTCTTAGCGGGACCACAGATACGCAGTATTTT.